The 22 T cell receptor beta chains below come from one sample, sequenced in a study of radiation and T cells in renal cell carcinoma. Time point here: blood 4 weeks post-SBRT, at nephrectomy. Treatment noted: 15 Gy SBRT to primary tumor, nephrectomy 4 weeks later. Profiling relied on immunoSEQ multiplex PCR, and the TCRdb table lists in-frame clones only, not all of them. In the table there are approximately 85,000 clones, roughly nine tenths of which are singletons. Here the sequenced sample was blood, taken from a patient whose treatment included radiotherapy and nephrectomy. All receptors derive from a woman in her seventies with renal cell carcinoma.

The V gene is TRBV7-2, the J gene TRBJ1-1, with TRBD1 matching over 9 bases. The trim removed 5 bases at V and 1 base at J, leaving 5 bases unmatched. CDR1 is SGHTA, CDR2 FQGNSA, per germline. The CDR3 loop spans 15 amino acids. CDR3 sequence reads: CASSPRQGGNTEAFF. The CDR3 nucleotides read TGTGCCAGCAGCCCGAGACAGGGGGGGAACACTGAAGCTTTCTTT.

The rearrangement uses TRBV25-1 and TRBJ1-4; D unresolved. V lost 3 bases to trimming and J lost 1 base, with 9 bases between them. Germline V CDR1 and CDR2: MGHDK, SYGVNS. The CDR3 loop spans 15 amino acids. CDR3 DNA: TGTGCCAGCAGTGATGCGGGGAGAACTAATGAAAAACTGTTTTTT. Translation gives CASSDAGRTNEKLFF.

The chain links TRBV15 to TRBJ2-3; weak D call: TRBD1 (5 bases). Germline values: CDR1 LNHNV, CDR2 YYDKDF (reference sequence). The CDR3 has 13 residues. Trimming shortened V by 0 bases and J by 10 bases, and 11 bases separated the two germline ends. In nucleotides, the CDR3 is TGTGCCACCAGCAGAGATCCAACAGGCCCGCAGTATTTT. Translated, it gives CATSRDPTGPQYF.

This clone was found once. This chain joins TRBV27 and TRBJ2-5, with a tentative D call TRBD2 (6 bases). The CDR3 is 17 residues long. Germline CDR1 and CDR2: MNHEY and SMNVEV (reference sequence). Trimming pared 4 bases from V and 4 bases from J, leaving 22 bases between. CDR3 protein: CASSSPGSGGVRETQYF. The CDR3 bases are TGTGCCAGCAGTTCCCCGGGTAGCGGTGGGGTAAGAGAGACCCAGTACTTC.

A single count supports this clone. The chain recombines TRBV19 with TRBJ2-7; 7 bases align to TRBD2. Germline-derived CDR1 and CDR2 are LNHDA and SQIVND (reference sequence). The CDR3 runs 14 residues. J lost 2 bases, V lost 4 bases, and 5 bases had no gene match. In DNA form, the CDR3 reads TGTGCCAGTAGTACTACCGGGACTACCTACGAGCAGTACTTC. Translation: CASSTTGTTYEQYF.

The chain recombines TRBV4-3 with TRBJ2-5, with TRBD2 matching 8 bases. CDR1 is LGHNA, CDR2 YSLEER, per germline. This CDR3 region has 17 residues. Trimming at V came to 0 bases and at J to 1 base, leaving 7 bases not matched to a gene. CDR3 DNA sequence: TGCGCCAGCAGCCAAGATATCCCGGGGGGGTCCCAAGAGACCCAGTACTTC. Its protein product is CASSQDIPGGSQETQYF.

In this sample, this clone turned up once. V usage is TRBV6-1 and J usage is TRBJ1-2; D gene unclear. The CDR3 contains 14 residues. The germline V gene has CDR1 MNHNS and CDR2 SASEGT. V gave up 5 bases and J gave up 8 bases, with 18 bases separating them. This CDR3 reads CASSMLQRVHGYTF. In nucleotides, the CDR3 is TGTGCCAGCAGTATGTTACAGAGGGTACACGGCTACACCTTC.

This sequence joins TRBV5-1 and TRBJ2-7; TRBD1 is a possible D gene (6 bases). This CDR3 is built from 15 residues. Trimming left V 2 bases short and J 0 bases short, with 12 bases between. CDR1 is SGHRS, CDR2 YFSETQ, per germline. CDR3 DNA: TGCGCCAGCAGCTTAGGGGACACCAGCTCCTACGAGCAGTACTTC. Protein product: CASSLGDTSSYEQYF.

CDR3 nucleotide sequence: TGCGCCAGCAGTTGGACAGGAAGCTCCTATAATTCACCCCTCCACTTT. Its protein product is CASSWTGSSYNSPLHF. The V call is TRBV5-1, the J call TRBJ1-6, with TRBD1 matching 7 bases. This CDR3 is built from 16 residues. V trimming: 5 bases; J trimming: 0 bases; junction bases outside the gene matches: 5. In germline, CDR1 is SGHRS, CDR2 YFSETQ.

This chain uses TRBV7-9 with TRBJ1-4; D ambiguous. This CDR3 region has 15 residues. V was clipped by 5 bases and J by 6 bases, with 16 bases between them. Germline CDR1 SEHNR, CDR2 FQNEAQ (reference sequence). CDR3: CASSPGGGFYEKLFF. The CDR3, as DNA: TGTGCCAGCAGCCCGGGAGGCGGGTTTTATGAAAAACTGTTTTTT.

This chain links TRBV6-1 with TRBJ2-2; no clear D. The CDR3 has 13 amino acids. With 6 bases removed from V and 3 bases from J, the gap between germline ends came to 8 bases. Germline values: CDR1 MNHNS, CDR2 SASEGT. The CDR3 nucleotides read TGTGCCAGCAGGGTTAGTGACACCGGGGAGCTGTTTTTT. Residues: CASRVSDTGELFF.

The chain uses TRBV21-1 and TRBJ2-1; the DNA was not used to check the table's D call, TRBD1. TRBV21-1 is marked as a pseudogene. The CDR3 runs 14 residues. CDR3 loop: CASSTGTGDNEQFF. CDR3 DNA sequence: TGTGCCAGCAGTACCGGGACAGGGGACAATGAGCAGTTCTTC.

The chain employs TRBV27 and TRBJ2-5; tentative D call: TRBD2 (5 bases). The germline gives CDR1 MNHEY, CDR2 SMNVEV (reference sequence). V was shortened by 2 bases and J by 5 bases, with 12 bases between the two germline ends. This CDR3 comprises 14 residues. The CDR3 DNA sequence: TGTGCCAGCAGTTTACGGGGTTTTGGGGAGACCCAGTACTTC. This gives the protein CASSLRGFGETQYF.

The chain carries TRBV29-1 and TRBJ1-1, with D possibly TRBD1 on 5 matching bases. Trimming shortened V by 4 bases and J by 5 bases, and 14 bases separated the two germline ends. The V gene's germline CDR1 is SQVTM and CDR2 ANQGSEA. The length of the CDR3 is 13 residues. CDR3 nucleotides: TGCAGCGTTGCGGCCAGGGAGAAAACTGAAGCTTTCTTT. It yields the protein CSVAAREKTEAFF.

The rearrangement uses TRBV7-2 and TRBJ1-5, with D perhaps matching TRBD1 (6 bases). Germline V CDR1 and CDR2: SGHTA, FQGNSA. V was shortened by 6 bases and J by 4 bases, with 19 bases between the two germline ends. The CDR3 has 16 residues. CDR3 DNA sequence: TGTGCCAGCAGAGAATACCCAGGGGAAGTGAATCAGCCCCAGCATTTT. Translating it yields CASREYPGEVNQPQHF.

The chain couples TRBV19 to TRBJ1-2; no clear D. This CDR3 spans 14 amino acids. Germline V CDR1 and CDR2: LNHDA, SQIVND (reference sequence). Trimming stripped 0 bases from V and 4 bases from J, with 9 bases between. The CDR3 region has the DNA TGTGCCAGTAGTATAGATGGAGAGAGCTATGGCTACACCTTC. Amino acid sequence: CASSIDGESYGYTF.

As DNA, the CDR3 is TGTGCCAGCAGCTTAGTTAGCGACTACGAGCAGTACTTC. This codes for CASSLVSDYEQYF. The chain is built from TRBV7-2 and TRBJ2-7; maybe TRBD2 (5 bases). This CDR3 is 13 amino acids long. Trimming removed 1 base at V and 3 bases at J, with 7 bases between. Germline V lookup: CDR1 SGHTA, CDR2 FQGNSA.

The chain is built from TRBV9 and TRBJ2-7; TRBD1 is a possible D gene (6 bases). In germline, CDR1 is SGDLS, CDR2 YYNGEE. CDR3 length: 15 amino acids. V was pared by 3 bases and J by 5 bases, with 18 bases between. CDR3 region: CASSARDTREDEQYF. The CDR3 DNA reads TGTGCCAGCAGCGCCCGGGACACCCGCGAGGACGAGCAGTACTTC.

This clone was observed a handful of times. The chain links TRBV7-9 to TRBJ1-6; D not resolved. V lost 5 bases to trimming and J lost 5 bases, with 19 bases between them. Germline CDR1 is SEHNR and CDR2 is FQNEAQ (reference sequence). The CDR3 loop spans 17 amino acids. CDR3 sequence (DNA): TGTGCCAGCAGCCCCCGTCCGCCCGGGTACGATAATTCACCCCTCCACTTT. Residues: CASSPRPPGYDNSPLHF.

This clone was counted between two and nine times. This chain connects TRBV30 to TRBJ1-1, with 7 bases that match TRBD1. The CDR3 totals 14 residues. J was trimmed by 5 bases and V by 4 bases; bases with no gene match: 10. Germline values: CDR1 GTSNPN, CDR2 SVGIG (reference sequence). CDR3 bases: TGTGCCTGGAAGGGGGCGCAGAAGGGTACTGAAGCTTTCTTT. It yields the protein CAWKGAQKGTEAFF.

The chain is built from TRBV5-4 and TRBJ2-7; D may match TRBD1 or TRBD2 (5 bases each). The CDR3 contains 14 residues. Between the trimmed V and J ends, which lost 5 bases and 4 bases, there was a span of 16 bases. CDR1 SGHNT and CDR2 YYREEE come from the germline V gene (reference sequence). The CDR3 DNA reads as TGTGCCAGCAGGAAAGGGACGTCTACATACGAGCAGTACTTC. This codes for CASRKGTSTYEQYF.

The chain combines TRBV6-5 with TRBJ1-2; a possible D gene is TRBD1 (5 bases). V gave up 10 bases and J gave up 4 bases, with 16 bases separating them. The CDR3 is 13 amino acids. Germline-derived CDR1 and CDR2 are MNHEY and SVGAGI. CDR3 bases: TGTGCCACTTGTACCCGGGGCCGCTATGGCTACACCTTC. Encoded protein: CATCTRGRYGYTF.